Sequencing of this T cell receptor (beta chain) was carried out in a study of HIV-infected patients and healthy controls. All unsorted peripheral T cells were captured because whole blood was used without fractionation. Reverse transcription used about 510 ng RNA and constant-region primers for alpha and beta. Each of the alpha and beta chains got its own library through chain-specific third strand synthesis with indices. TCRdb re-analysed the 5' RACE reads in MiXCR, keeping a single row per CDR3 protein. The repertoire holds about 18,000 distinct CDR3 sequences, with around 8.2% as singletons. This clonotype showed up many times. The antigen remains undetermined. Study-level findings and limits: Mean usage of eight alpha and eight beta V genes differed significantly in HIV-infected patients versus controls. Compared with untreated HIV+ repertoires, healthy controls showed roughly threefold more distinct CDR3s and higher Shannon diversity. HIV-associated CDR3 frequencies dropped significantly during therapy; CMV-associated ones, mostly rising, changed nonsignificantly.

Germline CDR1 is MDHEN and CDR2 is SYDVKM. CDR3 length equals 17 residues. V was cut by 6 bases and J by 1 base, with 19 bases left in between. This chain connects TRBV28 to TRBJ1-5; D is uncertain. The receptor's source is an adult in good health. Sequences were obtained from blood. The CDR3: CASSSQPSSGSNQPQHF. The CDR3 region has the DNA TGTGCCAGCAGCTCCCAGCCGTCCAGCGGGAGCAATCAGCCCCAGCATTTT.